The 21 T cell receptor beta chains below all came from one sample that was sequenced in a study of CD8 T cells in ankylosing spondylitis. TCRdb processed the 5' RACE reads anew with MiXCR; each CDR3 protein has one entry. This table holds approximately 440,000 distinct CDR3 sequences, about a sixth found once. General study findings and limits: Characteristic of ankylosing spondylitis blood, it appeared, was a TCR beta motif comprising about 8 highly homologous variants.

Their antigen targets remain unknown. The specimen was blood, either unsorted or a sorted T cell fraction (not recorded which). These receptors were taken from a male donor with ankylosing spondylitis.

The CDR3 protein is CSARNHDFDRTEAFF. CDR3 DNA: TGCAGTGCTAGGAATCACGACTTCGACCGAACTGAAGCTTTCTTT. This chain connects TRBV20-1 to TRBJ1-1; no reliable D call. This CDR3 has 15 residues. V dropped 3 bases and J dropped 5 bases, with 19 bases sitting between them. Germline V CDR1 and CDR2: DFQATT, SNEGSKA (reference sequence).

This chain links TRBV6-1 with TRBJ2-2; D gene unclear. Germline V gene lookup returns CDR1 MNHNS and CDR2 SASEGT. This CDR3 spans 14 amino acids. The ends were cut back, 1 base at V and 4 bases at J, with 7 bases in the middle. CDR3 residues: CASSEDLLTGELFF. CDR3 sequence (DNA): TGTGCCAGCAGTGAAGATTTACTCACCGGGGAGCTGTTTTTT.

This clonotype came up a few times. This chain links TRBV9 with TRBJ2-2, with D hard to call. Deletions cut 4 bases from V and 7 bases from J, with 8 bases between. Per the germline V gene, CDR1 is SGDLS and CDR2 is YYNGEE. The CDR3 is 12 amino acids. The CDR3 DNA follows: TGTGCCAGCAGCCGAATGGTCGGGGAGCTGTTTTTT. Protein: CASSRMVGELFF.

J is TRBJ2-7 and V is TRBV2; D might be TRBD1 (6 bases). V was pared by 7 bases and J by 4 bases, with 11 bases between. The CDR3 contains 12 residues. Germline CDR1 and CDR2: SNHLY and FYNNEI. CDR3 DNA sequence: TGTGCCAGCAACAGGGAAGGGTACGAGCAGTACTTC. Amino acids: CASNREGYEQYF.

The rearrangement uses TRBV7-9 and TRBJ1-1, with no clear D. Germline V gene sequence: CDR1 SEHNR, CDR2 FQNEAQ (reference sequence). The CDR3 covers 12 residues. V was shortened by 11 bases and J by 3 bases, with 13 bases between the two germline ends. The CDR3 protein is CASARADTEAFF. Written as DNA, the CDR3 is TGTGCCTCAGCGAGGGCCGACACTGAAGCTTTCTTT.

The chain combines TRBV5-1 with TRBJ2-7, with 8 nucleotides matching TRBD1. The CDR3 loop spans 14 amino acids. CDR1 and CDR2 from the germline V gene are SGHRS and YFSETQ. J gave up 3 bases and V 1 base, and 3 bases lay outside the gene matches. The CDR3 sequence: CASSLQGAGYEQYF. DNA for the CDR3: TGCGCCAGCAGCTTGCAGGGGGCGGGCTACGAGCAGTACTTC.

With respect to this clonotype: A read error may explain this, as a much larger clone is one base away. The rearrangement links TRBV7-8 to TRBJ2-2, with D unresolved. The CDR3 has 12 amino acids. The germline V gene has CDR1 SGHVS and CDR2 FQNEAQ. Trimming removed 7 bases from V and 0 bases from J, with 3 bases in between. Here the CDR3 DNA reads TGTGCCAGCAACTCGAACACCGGGGAGCTGTTTTTT. This codes for CASNSNTGELFF.

This clonotype appeared a few times. V and J are TRBV29-1 and TRBJ2-7; 9 nucleotides match TRBD1. Germline V gives CDR1 SQVTM, CDR2 ANQGSEA. This CDR3 has 14 amino acids. Losses at the gene ends were 4 bases for V and 5 bases for J; bases not matched to a gene: 9. CDR3 nucleotides: TGCAGCGTTGTCGACCGGACAGGGGACCACGAGCAGTACTTC. As protein: CSVVDRTGDHEQYF.

Many counts were recorded for this clonotype. V and J are TRBV21-1 and TRBJ1-1. TRBV21-1 is given as a pseudogene. The CDR3 covers 15 residues. The CDR3 here is CASSKAEVGNTEAFF. Written as DNA, the CDR3 is TGTGCCAGCAGCAAAGCAGAGGTGGGGAACACTGAAGCTTTCTTT.

This clonotype was observed a few times. The V call is TRBV7-2, the J call TRBJ2-1; TRBD1 might be the D (5 bases). CDR3 length: 13 amino acids. Trimming took off 5 bases at V and 7 bases at J, with 12 bases between the two ends. From germline, CDR1 is SGHTA and CDR2 FQGNSA. This CDR3 reads CASSTPKGNEQFF. The CDR3 DNA reads as TGTGCCAGCAGCACTCCGAAGGGGAATGAGCAGTTCTTC.

CDR3 bases: TGTGCCAGCAGTTTAGCGCCCATCTACAATGAGCAGTTCTTC. Its protein product is CASSLAPIYNEQFF. The chain couples TRBV27 to TRBJ2-1; no clear D. CDR1 is MNHEY, CDR2 SMNVEV, per germline (reference sequence). The CDR3 runs to 14 residues. V was trimmed by 2 bases and J by 3 bases, leaving 8 bases between them.

This clonotype was observed a handful of times. This rearrangement joins TRBV5-1 to TRBJ2-1; 7 nucleotides line up with TRBD2. This CDR3 spans 17 amino acids. Trimming cost V 2 bases and J 6 bases; bases outside gene matches: 14. Germline assignment: CDR1 SGHRS and CDR2 YFSETQ. For the CDR3, the DNA is TGCGCCAGCAGCTTAAAGGGGAGGGCCGTTGACGGCAATGAGCAGTTCTTC. It yields the protein CASSLKGRAVDGNEQFF.

About this clonotype: A read error may explain this, as a much larger clone is one base away. The rearrangement joins TRBV12-3 or TRBV12-4 to TRBJ1-2; weak D call: TRBD1 (5 bases). Trimming cost V 2 bases and J 5 bases, with 12 bases left between them. This CDR3 has 14 residues. The CDR3 here is CASSLSREEYGYTF. In DNA, the CDR3 is TGTGCCAGCAGTTTATCCAGGGAAGAATATGGCTACACCTTC.

This chain links TRBV20-1 with TRBJ2-5, with unresolved D. V was trimmed by 6 bases and J by 5 bases, leaving 13 bases between them. Germline values: CDR1 DFQATT, CDR2 SNEGSKA (reference sequence). The CDR3 contains 12 residues. CDR3: CSAANTAETQYF. The CDR3 nucleotides are TGCAGTGCCGCCAACACCGCGGAGACCCAGTACTTC.

This chain joins TRBV7-9 and TRBJ2-7; no definite D call. This CDR3 region has 17 residues. Germline assignment: CDR1 SEHNR and CDR2 FQNEAQ (reference sequence). Trimming left V 1 base short and J 3 bases short, with 19 bases between. The CDR3 DNA follows: TGTGCCAGCAGCTTAGTAGTGGTTCCAGACAACAACTACGAGCAGTACTTC. This encodes CASSLVVVPDNNYEQYF.

The rearrangement links TRBV15 to TRBJ1-1, with 8 bases lining up with TRBD1. J gave up 5 bases and V 8 bases, and 10 bases lay outside the gene matches. The length of the CDR3 is 14 residues. Germline V lookup: CDR1 LNHNV, CDR2 YYDKDF (reference sequence). The CDR3 loop is CATGPDRVRTEAFF. The CDR3 region has the DNA TGTGCCACCGGACCGGACAGGGTAAGGACTGAAGCTTTCTTT. Complete variable domain (other parts from reference TRBV15 and TRBJ1-1): DAMVIQNPRYQVTQFGKPVTLSCSQTLNHNVMYWYQQKSSQAPKLLFHYYDKDFNNEADTPDNFQSRRPNTSFCFLDIRSPGLGDTAMYLCATGPDRVRTEAFFGQGTRLTVV.

This clonotype was recorded a few times. The chain is built from TRBV7-6 and TRBJ2-7; a possible D gene is TRBD1 (6 bases). Per germline, CDR1 SGHVS and CDR2 FNYEAQ. V lost 5 bases to trimming and J lost 2 bases, with 13 bases between them. This CDR3 has 14 amino acids. CDR3 region: CASSLRDTTYEQYF. CDR3 sequence (DNA): TGTGCCAGCAGCCTTAGGGACACCACCTACGAGCAGTACTTC.

This clonotype was found a few times. The rearrangement links TRBV14 to TRBJ2-1; TRBD2 agrees at 9 bases. The CDR3 totals 15 residues. Trimming removed 4 bases from V and 7 bases from J; junction bases left unmatched: 8. Germline CDR1 SGHDN, CDR2 FVKESK. The CDR3 region has the DNA TGTGCCAGCAGCCCTCCAGGTCTAGCGGGAAATGAGCAGTTCTTC. This sequence encodes CASSPPGLAGNEQFF. The full variable domain, completed using reference TRBV14 and TRBJ2-1, is EAGVTQFPSHSVIEKGQTVTLRCDPISGHDNLYWYRRVMGKEIKFLLHFVKESKQDESGMPNNRFLAERTGGTYSTLKVQPAELEDSGVYFCASSPPGLAGNEQFFGPGTRLTVL.

The rearrangement uses TRBV12-3 or TRBV12-4 and TRBJ2-2; TRBD2 matches 12 bases. Losses at the gene ends were 2 bases for V and 16 bases for J; bases not matched to a gene: 5. This CDR3 has 13 residues. The CDR3: CASSLLAGGTKFF. In DNA, the CDR3 is TGTGCCAGCAGTTTACTAGCGGGGGGGACGAAGTTTTTT.

This clonotype was counted ten times or more. The chain is built from TRBV12-3 or TRBV12-4 and TRBJ2-3; TRBD2 matches 13 bases. The CDR3 is made up of 15 amino acids. Trimming cost V 5 bases and J 4 bases; bases outside gene matches: 3. CDR3 residues: CASSTLAGGADTQYF. Here the CDR3 DNA reads TGTGCCAGCAGTACACTAGCGGGGGGGGCAGATACGCAGTATTTT.

The chain carries TRBV4-3 and TRBJ2-1; 7 bases line up with TRBD1. After removal of 1 base from V and 6 bases from J, the junction contained 12 bases not matched to a gene. Germline CDR1 reads LGHNA; CDR2 reads YSLEER. CDR3 length: 17 residues. CDR3 in DNA: TGCGCCAGCAGCCAAGGGCCGGACAGGACCTTCGGCAATGAGCAGTTCTTC. Amino acids: CASSQGPDRTFGNEQFF.